Listed below are T cell receptor beta chains from one sample, sequenced in a study of blood T cells in healthy people across ages. Using its own MiXCR run on the 5' RACE reads, TCRdb lists one record per CDR3 protein. The repertoire has around 790,000 distinct CDR3 sequences, 40% to 50% of them found once; the top ten carry 15% to 25%. Sequenced input: blood. The receptor source for this set is a man aged 55-75 years in good health. The CDR3 runs from the conserved cysteine through the conserved F or W. D genes are given only for firm matches. Not all rows give a size; the values are once, few, many and, for expanded clones, a class.

D: TRBD2
J: TRBJ2-5
V: TRBV6-2/TRBV6-3
size: few
CDR3: CASSDGLAGADVETQYF
DNA: TGTGCCAGCAGCGACGGACTAGCGGGGGCCGACGTGGAGACCCAGTACTTC

D: .
J: TRBJ2-7
V: TRBV27
size: .
CDR3: CASSLLGSQVGEQYF
DNA: TGTGCCAGCAGTTTATTAGGGTCTCAAGTCGGCGAGCAGTACTTC

D: TRBD1
J: TRBJ1-6
V: TRBV6-5
size: .
CDR3: CASSRDSGSPLHF
DNA: TGTGCCAGCAGCAGGGACAGCGGTTCACCCCTCCACTTT

D: TRBD1
J: TRBJ2-3
V: TRBV12-3/TRBV12-4
size: .
CDR3: CASNDRGHTDTQYF
DNA: TGTGCCAGCAACGACAGGGGACACACAGATACGCAGTATTTT

D: .
J: TRBJ1-2
V: TRBV12-3/TRBV12-4
size: .
CDR3: CASSFIQGLGYTF
DNA: TGTGCCAGCAGCTTCATTCAGGGGTTGGGCTACACCTTC

D: .
J: TRBJ2-7
V: TRBV5-6
size: .
CDR3: CASNRWGASNYEQYF
DNA: TGTGCCAGCAACAGATGGGGGGCTAGTAACTACGAGCAGTACTTC

D: .
J: TRBJ1-6
V: TRBV20-1
size: .
CDR3: CSARAGPRRFDSPLHF
DNA: TGCAGTGCTAGAGCAGGACCCCGGAGGTTTGATTCACCCCTCCACTTT

D: TRBD1
J: TRBJ2-5
V: TRBV5-6
size: .
CDR3: CASSLRTGWEIETQYF
DNA: TGTGCCAGCAGTTTGAGGACAGGGTGGGAAATTGAGACCCAGTACTTC

D: .
J: TRBJ2-1
V: TRBV9
size: .
CDR3: CASSVRAGYNEQFF
DNA: TGTGCCAGCAGCGTCCGGGCAGGATACAATGAGCAGTTCTTC

D: .
J: TRBJ1-2
V: TRBV2
size: .
CDR3: CASDRGEDYGYTF
DNA: TGTGCCAGCGATAGGGGGGAGGACTATGGCTACACCTTC

D: .
J: TRBJ1-1
V: TRBV6-5
size: .
CDR3: CASTPMGENTEAFF
DNA: TGTGCCAGCACCCCCATGGGGGAGAACACTGAAGCTTTCTTT

D: .
J: TRBJ1-1
V: TRBV6-5
size: few
CDR3: CASSYRPGTANTEAFF
DNA: TGTGCCAGCAGTTACAGACCCGGGACCGCGAACACTGAAGCTTTCTTT

D: TRBD1
J: TRBJ1-4
V: TRBV5-1
size: once
CDR3: CVSSAGGTNEKLFF
DNA: TGCGTCAGCAGCGCAGGGGGGACTAATGAAAAACTGTTTTTT

D: .
J: TRBJ2-1
V: TRBV7-2
size: .
CDR3: CASSLEVLSSYNEQFF
DNA: TGTGCCAGCAGCTTAGAGGTACTTAGCTCCTACAATGAGCAGTTCTTC

D: .
J: TRBJ2-5
V: TRBV11-2
size: .
CDR3: CAGSPGRRAISLETQYF
DNA: TGTGCCGGCAGCCCCGGGCGTAGAGCCATCTCCTTGGAGACCCAGTACTTC

D: TRBD1
J: TRBJ1-2
V: TRBV27
size: .
CDR3: CASSARGNYGYTF
DNA: TGTGCCAGCAGTGCCAGGGGGAACTATGGCTACACCTTC

D: .
J: TRBJ2-4
V: TRBV3-1
size: .
CDR3: CASSRMDDAKNIQYF
DNA: TGTGCCAGCAGCCGCATGGACGACGCCAAAAACATTCAGTACTTC

D: .
J: TRBJ2-1
V: TRBV4-3
size: .
CDR3: CASSPTGGNNEQFF
DNA: TGCGCCAGCAGCCCTACCGGAGGCAACAATGAGCAGTTCTTC

D: .
J: TRBJ1-6
V: TRBV7-2
size: few
CDR3: CASSNRDGGSPLHF
DNA: TGTGCCAGCAGCAACCGGGACGGTGGATCACCCCTCCACTTT

D: .
J: TRBJ2-5
V: TRBV15
size: .
CDR3: CATARGDPNNEQYF
DNA: TGTGCCACCGCCCGCGGTGACCCAAACAATGAGCAGTACTTC

D: TRBD1
J: TRBJ2-5
V: TRBV5-1
size: .
CDR3: CASSLPGTGQETQYF
DNA: TGCGCCAGCTCATTGCCTGGGACAGGCCAAGAGACCCAGTACTTC

D: .
J: TRBJ2-7
V: TRBV11-1
size: many
CDR3: CASSPRARYEQYF
DNA: TGTGCCAGCAGCCCCAGGGCTCGCTACGAGCAGTACTTC

D: .
J: TRBJ2-1
V: TRBV4-3
size: .
CDR3: CASSQEGGIGEQFF
DNA: TGCGCCAGCAGCCAAGAAGGCGGGATCGGTGAGCAGTTCTTC

D: .
J: TRBJ2-7
V: TRBV6-2/TRBV6-3
size: few
CDR3: CAGGTPPGEQYF
DNA: TGTGCCGGCGGGACTCCCCCGGGCGAGCAGTACTTC

D: TRBD2
J: TRBJ2-5
V: TRBV3-1
size: .
CDR3: CASSQGTARGLGVQYF
DNA: TGTGCCAGCAGCCAAGGGACAGCCCGGGGACTAGGCGTGCAGTACTTC

D: .
J: TRBJ2-3
V: TRBV29-1
size: .
CDR3: CSVEDFRGTSSSTDTQYF
DNA: TGCAGCGTTGAAGATTTTCGGGGGACTTCATCTAGCACAGATACGCAGTATTTT

D: TRBD2
J: TRBJ2-7
V: TRBV28
size: few
CDR3: CASSSLGLGGGTKYEQYF
DNA: TGTGCCAGCAGTTCACTAGGTCTCGGCGGGGGGACTAAATACGAGCAGTACTTC

D: .
J: TRBJ1-4
V: TRBV7-9
size: .
CDR3: CASILGAGGNEKLFF
DNA: TGTGCCAGCATCCTAGGCGCCGGGGGGAATGAAAAACTGTTTTTT

D: .
J: TRBJ2-7
V: TRBV9
size: few
CDR3: CASSVDLGSEQYF
DNA: TGTGCCAGCAGCGTAGATCTGGGGTCCGAGCAGTACTTC

D: .
J: TRBJ1-4
V: TRBV7-9
size: .
CDR3: CASSLVSWGSNEKLFF
DNA: TGTGCCAGCAGCTTAGTTTCGTGGGGGTCTAATGAAAAACTGTTTTTT

D: TRBD2
J: TRBJ2-7
V: TRBV7-9
size: few
CDR3: CASSLLDGGGDEQYF
DNA: TGTGCCAGCAGCTTATTGGACGGGGGGGGCGACGAGCAGTACTTC

D: .
J: TRBJ2-5
V: TRBV20-1
size: .
CDR3: CSARGNEQYF
DNA: TGCAGTGCAAGGGGCAATGAGCAGTACTTC